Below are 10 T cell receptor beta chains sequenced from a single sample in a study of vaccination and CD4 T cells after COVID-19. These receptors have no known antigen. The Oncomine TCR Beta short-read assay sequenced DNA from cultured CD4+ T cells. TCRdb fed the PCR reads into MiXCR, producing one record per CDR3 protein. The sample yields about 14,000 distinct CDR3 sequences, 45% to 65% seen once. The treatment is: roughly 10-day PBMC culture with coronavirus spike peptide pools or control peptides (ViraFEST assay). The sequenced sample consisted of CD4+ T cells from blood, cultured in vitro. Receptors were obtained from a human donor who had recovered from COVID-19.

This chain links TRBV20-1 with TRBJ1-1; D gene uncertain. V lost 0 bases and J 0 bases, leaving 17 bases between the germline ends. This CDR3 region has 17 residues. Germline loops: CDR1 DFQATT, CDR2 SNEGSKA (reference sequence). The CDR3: CSARDGQAGVMNTEAFF. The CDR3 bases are TGCAGTGCTAGAGATGGGCAGGCCGGGGTTATGAACACTGAAGCTTTCTTT.

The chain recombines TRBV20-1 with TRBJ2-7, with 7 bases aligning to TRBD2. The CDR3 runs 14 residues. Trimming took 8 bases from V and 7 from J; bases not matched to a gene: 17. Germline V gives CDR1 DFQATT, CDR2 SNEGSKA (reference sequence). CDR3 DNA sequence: TGCAGTCTTCACGCTGGACTAGACAAGGGGGAGCAGTACTTC. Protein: CSLHAGLDKGEQYF.

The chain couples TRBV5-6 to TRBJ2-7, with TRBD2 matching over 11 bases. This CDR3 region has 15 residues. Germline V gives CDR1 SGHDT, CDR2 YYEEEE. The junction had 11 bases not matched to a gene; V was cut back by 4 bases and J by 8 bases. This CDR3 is CASSPGTSGRTKQYF. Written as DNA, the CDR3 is TGTGCCAGCAGCCCTGGTACTAGCGGGAGAACGAAGCAGTACTTC. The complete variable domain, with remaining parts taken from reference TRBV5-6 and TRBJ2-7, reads DAGVTQSPTHLIKTRGQQVTLRCSPKSGHDTVSWYQQALGQGPQFIFQYYEEEERQRGNFPDRFSGHQFPNYSSELNVNALLLGDSALYLCASSPGTSGRTKQYFGPGTRLTVT.

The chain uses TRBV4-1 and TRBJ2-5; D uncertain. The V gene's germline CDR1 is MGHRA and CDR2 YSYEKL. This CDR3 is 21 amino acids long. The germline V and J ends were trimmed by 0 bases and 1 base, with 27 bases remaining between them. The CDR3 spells CASSQDRVRTRKDPAQETQYF. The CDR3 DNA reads TGCGCCAGCAGCCAAGATCGGGTTAGGACCAGGAAGGATCCCGCCCAAGAGACCCAGTACTTC.

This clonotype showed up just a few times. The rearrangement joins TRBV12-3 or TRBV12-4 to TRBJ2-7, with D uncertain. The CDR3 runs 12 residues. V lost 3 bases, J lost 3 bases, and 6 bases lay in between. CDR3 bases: TGTGCCAGCAGTTTGAATGGCTACGAGCAGTACTTC. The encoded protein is CASSLNGYEQYF.

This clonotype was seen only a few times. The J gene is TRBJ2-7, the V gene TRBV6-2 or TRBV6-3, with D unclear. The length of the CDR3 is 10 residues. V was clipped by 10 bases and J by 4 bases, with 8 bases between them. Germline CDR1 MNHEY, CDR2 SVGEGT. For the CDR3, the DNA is TGTGCCATCGGAAGTTACGAGCAGTACTTC. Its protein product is CAIGSYEQYF.

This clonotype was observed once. CDR3 nucleotide sequence: TGCAGTGCTCCTGTTCGAGGGACAGGGGTCCGTGAGCAGTACTTC. It codes for CSAPVRGTGVREQYF. This chain joins TRBV20-1 and TRBJ2-7; 10 bases fit TRBD1. Germline-derived CDR1 and CDR2 are DFQATT and SNEGSKA (reference sequence). J was trimmed by 7 bases and V by 5 bases; bases with no gene match: 14. CDR3 length: 15 residues.

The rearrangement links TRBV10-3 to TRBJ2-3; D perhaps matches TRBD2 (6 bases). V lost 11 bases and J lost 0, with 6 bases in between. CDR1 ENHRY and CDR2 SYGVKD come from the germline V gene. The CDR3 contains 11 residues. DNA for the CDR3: TGTGCCGGGGGGAGCACAGATACGCAGTATTTT. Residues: CAGGSTDTQYF.

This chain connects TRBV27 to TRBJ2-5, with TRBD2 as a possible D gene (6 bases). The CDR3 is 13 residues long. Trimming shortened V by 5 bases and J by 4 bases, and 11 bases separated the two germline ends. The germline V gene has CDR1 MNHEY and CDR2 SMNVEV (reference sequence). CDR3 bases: TGTGCCAGCAGTCACCGGGGAGGAGAGACCCAGTACTTC. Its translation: CASSHRGGETQYF.

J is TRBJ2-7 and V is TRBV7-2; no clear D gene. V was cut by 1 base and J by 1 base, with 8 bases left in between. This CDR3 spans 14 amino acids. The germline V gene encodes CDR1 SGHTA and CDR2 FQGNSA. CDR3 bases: TGTGCCAGCAGCTTAGGGGCAGGTTCCTACGAGCAGTACTTC. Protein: CASSLGAGSYEQYF.